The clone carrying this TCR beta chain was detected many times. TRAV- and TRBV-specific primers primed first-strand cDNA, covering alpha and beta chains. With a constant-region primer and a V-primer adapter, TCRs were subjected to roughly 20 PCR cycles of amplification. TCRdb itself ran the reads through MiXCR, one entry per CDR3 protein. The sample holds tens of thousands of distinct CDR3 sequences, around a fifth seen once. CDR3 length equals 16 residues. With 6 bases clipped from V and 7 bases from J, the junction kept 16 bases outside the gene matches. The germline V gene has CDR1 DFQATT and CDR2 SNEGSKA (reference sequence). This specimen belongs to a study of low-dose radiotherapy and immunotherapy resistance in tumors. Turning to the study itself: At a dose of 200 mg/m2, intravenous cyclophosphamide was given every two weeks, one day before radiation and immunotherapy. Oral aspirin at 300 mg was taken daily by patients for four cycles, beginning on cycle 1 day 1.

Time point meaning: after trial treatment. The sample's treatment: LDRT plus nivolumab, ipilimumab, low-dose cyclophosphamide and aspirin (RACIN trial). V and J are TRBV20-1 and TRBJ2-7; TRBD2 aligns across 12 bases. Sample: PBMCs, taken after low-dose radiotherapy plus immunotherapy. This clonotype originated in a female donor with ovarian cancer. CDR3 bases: TGCAGTGCCCCCCCTAGCGGGAGGGGACTAAGGGGAGAGCAGTACTTC. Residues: CSAPPSGRGLRGEQYF.